What follows are 3 T cell receptor beta chains derived from one specimen sequenced in a study of beta chain features in type 1 diabetes. As every portion of the isolated RNA was reverse transcribed, the sequencing read expressed TCRB transcripts. Here immunoSEQ multiplex PCR was the method, and the copy in TCRdb shows in-frame clones only, minus some. The sample holds a few hundred thousand clones, about 20% seen once. Sequencing input: naive CD4+ T cells from blood. Receptor source: a woman in her late teens or twenties in good health.

The chain has TRBV10-3 and TRBJ2-1, with 8 positions matching TRBD1. V was clipped by 6 bases and J by 6 bases; unmatched bases: 7. The CDR3 is made up of 14 amino acids. The germline CDR1 and CDR2 sequences are ENHRY and SYGVKD. The CDR3 DNA follows: TGTGCCATCAGAGCGGACAGGGTGGGCAATGAGCAGTTCTTC. The encoded protein is CAIRADRVGNEQFF.

The chain recombines TRBV18 with TRBJ1-5; D unclear. CDR3 length: 15 residues. V was pared by 3 bases and J by 0 bases, with 9 bases between. Germline-derived CDR1 and CDR2 are KGHSH and LQKENI. CDR3 DNA sequence: TGTGCCAGCTCACCCGAGAACAGTAGCAATCAGCCCCAGCATTTT. This translates into CASSPENSSNQPQHF.

This chain's CDR3 is CAWGGTGDSGRAADTQYF. CDR3 sequence (DNA): TGTGCCTGGGGGGGGACGGGAGATAGCGGGAGGGCCGCAGATACGCAGTATTTT. This rearrangement joins TRBV30 to TRBJ2-3, with 11 nucleotides matching TRBD2. This CDR3 is 18 amino acids long. Trimming removed 5 bases from V and 4 bases from J; junction bases left unmatched: 17. Germline V gives CDR1 GTSNPN, CDR2 SVGIG (reference sequence).